This TCR beta chain was retrieved from a study of immune evolution from preneoplasia to lung adenocarcinoma. Study-wide background: HLA loss of heterozygosity: under 7.5% AIS, about 15% MIA, about 35% ADC, none AAH.

Regarding the study as a whole: Normal lung had the highest top T cell clone frequencies.

The method was immunoSEQ multiplex PCR; TCRdb's version includes in-frame clones alone and lacks a portion of them. The data hold around 41,000 clones, with more than 60% observed a single time. Worth noting for this clone: Its antigen is undetermined.

The sequenced sample was FFPE invasive lung adenocarcinoma tissue. The clonotype comes from a person aged 55 to 75 with lung adenocarcinoma.

The DNA for the CDR3 is TGTGCCAGCAACCTGGGGGCCGGTGGCTACACCTTC. Translation gives CASNLGAGGYTF. V and J are TRBV25-1 and TRBJ1-2, with a tentative D call TRBD1 (6 bases). Germline loops: CDR1 MGHDK, CDR2 SYGVNS. Trimming left V 7 bases short and J 7 bases short, with 13 bases between. This CDR3 spans 12 amino acids.